The 20 T cell receptor beta chains listed next were all sequenced from one sample in a study of blood T cell repertoires in COVID-19. Using immunoSEQ multiplex PCR, the repertoire was profiled, and TCRdb retains in-frame clones only, with some absent. The sample carries some 250,000 clones, approximately 85% recorded once. The sequenced sample was PBMCs or T cells enriched from blood (not recorded which). These receptors came from a woman aged 50 to 65 who had recovered from COVID-19.

The chain has TRBV6-5 and TRBJ1-2; 7 bases agree with TRBD1. The CDR3 runs 13 residues. Germline loops: CDR1 MNHEY, CDR2 SVGAGI. Trimming took 6 bases from V and 8 from J; bases not matched to a gene: 9. The CDR3 protein is CASSLRQGQGYTF. CDR3 DNA: TGTGCCAGCAGCCTTAGACAGGGACAAGGCTACACCTTC.

V and J are TRBV27 and TRBJ1-6, with 9 nucleotides matching TRBD1. The trim removed 6 bases at V and 0 bases at J, leaving 3 bases unmatched. CDR3 length: 16 amino acids. Germline CDR1 MNHEY, CDR2 SMNVEV (reference sequence). The CDR3 loop is CASRDRGSSYNSPLHF. For the CDR3, the DNA is TGTGCCAGCAGAGACAGGGGGAGCTCCTATAATTCACCCCTCCACTTT.

V gene TRBV28 combines with J gene TRBJ2-1, with 11 bases aligning to TRBD1. The CDR3 is 16 residues long. With 4 bases clipped from V and 10 bases from J, the junction kept 12 bases outside the gene matches. Germline CDR1 MDHEN, CDR2 SYDVKM. This CDR3 is CASSYPPGQGALEQFF. The CDR3 region has the DNA TGTGCCAGCAGTTACCCCCCTGGACAGGGGGCATTGGAGCAGTTCTTC.

This clone came up a few times. This chain joins TRBV18 and TRBJ1-5; D is possibly TRBD1 (6 bases). V gave up 1 base and J gave up 4 bases, with 11 bases separating them. Germline V lookup: CDR1 KGHSH, CDR2 LQKENI. The CDR3 consists of 15 residues. CDR3 sequence reads: CASSPLQGINQPQHF. Written as DNA, the CDR3 is TGTGCCAGCTCACCACTCCAGGGGATAAATCAGCCCCAGCATTTT.

The V call is TRBV27, the J call TRBJ2-5, with D perhaps matching TRBD2 (6 bases). The CDR3 consists of 14 residues. In germline, CDR1 is MNHEY, CDR2 SMNVEV (reference sequence). The V and J ends lost 6 bases and 1 base respectively, with 12 bases between them. This chain's CDR3 is CASSPGLFQETQYF. In nucleotides, the CDR3 is TGTGCCAGCAGCCCGGGACTTTTCCAAGAGACCCAGTACTTC.

This clone was counted many times. The V call is TRBV2, the J call TRBJ2-3, with no clear D. The CDR3 spans 15 residues. V was clipped by 1 base and J by 0 bases, with 8 bases between them. CDR1 and CDR2 from the germline V gene are SNHLY and FYNNEI. CDR3 DNA sequence: TGTGCCAGCAGTGAAGGGCAGTTTAGCACAGATACGCAGTATTTT. This gives the protein CASSEGQFSTDTQYF.

This rearrangement joins TRBV3-1 (or the pseudogene TRBV3-2) to TRBJ1-4; 11 positions match TRBD1. The germline gives CDR1 LGHDT, CDR2 YNNKEL (reference sequence). The ends lost 1 base at V and 5 bases at J; junction bases unmatched: 3. The CDR3 is 16 amino acids. The CDR3 nucleotides read TGTGCCAGCAGCCAAGGGACAGGGGGCCGAAATGAAAAACTGTTTTTT. Protein product: CASSQGTGGRNEKLFF.

The chain combines TRBV7-8 with TRBJ2-7; 8 bases match TRBD1. Germline CDR1 is SGHVS and CDR2 is FQNEAQ. The CDR3 runs to 14 residues. Trimming took 6 bases from V and 6 from J; bases not matched to a gene: 10. The DNA for the CDR3 is TGTGCCAGCAGAGCCGGGACAGGAAGGCTCGAGCAGTACTTC. Translating it yields CASRAGTGRLEQYF.

The CDR3 DNA sequence: TGTGCCAGCAGCGTTCTAGCGGGAGGCTATGAGCAGTTCTTC. Translation gives CASSVLAGGYEQFF. This chain joins TRBV28 and TRBJ2-1; 11 positions agree with TRBD2. The J segment lost 8 bases and the V segment lost 6 bases, leaving 6 bases of the junction unmatched. This CDR3 spans 14 amino acids. From germline, CDR1 is MDHEN and CDR2 SYDVKM.

The chain carries TRBV28 and TRBJ2-7, with 10 nucleotides matching TRBD2. This CDR3 has 15 amino acids. Looked up from germline, CDR1 is MDHEN and CDR2 is SYDVKM. The CDR3 region is CAGPQSGREKDEQYF. In DNA, the CDR3 is TGTGCAGGACCGCAGAGCGGGAGGGAGAAGGACGAGCAGTACTTC.

The chain couples TRBV28 to TRBJ2-7; tentative D call: TRBD1 (6 bases). The CDR3 length is 16 residues. Germline V gene lookup returns CDR1 MDHEN and CDR2 SYDVKM. With 6 bases removed from V and 4 bases from J, the gap between germline ends came to 22 bases. The CDR3 reads CASSHGGGGRAYEQYF. In nucleotides, the CDR3 is TGTGCCAGCAGCCATGGCGGTGGGGGCAGAGCTTACGAGCAGTACTTC.

V gene TRBV5-1 combines with J gene TRBJ2-2, with D tentatively TRBD2 (5 bases). Trimming took off 0 bases at V and 3 bases at J, with 9 bases between the two ends. The germline V gene has CDR1 SGHRS and CDR2 YFSETQ. The CDR3 runs 15 residues. The CDR3 nucleotides read TGCGCCAGCAGCTTGGAGGGAGTCGACACCGGGGAGCTGTTTTTT. This encodes CASSLEGVDTGELFF.

V usage is TRBV5-1 and J usage is TRBJ1-1; no clear D. V was pared by 4 bases and J by 5 bases, with 9 bases between. Per germline, CDR1 SGHRS and CDR2 YFSETQ. The CDR3 is 12 amino acids. Here the CDR3 DNA reads TGCGCCAGCAGCCCCCCGGGGACTGAAGCTTTCTTT. Its protein is CASSPPGTEAFF.

The rearrangement uses TRBV18 and TRBJ1-1, with a weak D call TRBD1 (5 bases). V was trimmed by 0 bases and J by 10 bases, leaving 12 bases between them. Germline CDR1 is KGHSH and CDR2 is LQKENI. This CDR3 is built from 13 residues. CDR3 in DNA: TGTGCCAGCTCACCACCGGGGGAGGGGAGAGCTTTCTTT. This encodes CASSPPGEGRAFF.

The DNA for the CDR3 is TGTGCCAGCAGTCCACAGGCAACGAACACCGGGGAGCTGTTTTTT. It encodes CASSPQATNTGELFF. The rearrangement uses TRBV28 and TRBJ2-2; the D gene is possibly TRBD1 (5 bases). Germline loops: CDR1 MDHEN, CDR2 SYDVKM. Trimming took 5 bases from V and 0 from J, leaving 10 bases between them. The CDR3 has 15 residues. Complete variable domain (other parts from reference TRBV28 and TRBJ2-2): DVKVTQSSRYLVKRTGEKVFLECVQDMDHENMFWYRQDPGLGLRLIYFSYDVKMKEKGDIPEGYSVSREKKERFSLILESASTNQTSMYLCASSPQATNTGELFFGEGSRLTVL.

The rearrangement uses TRBV28 and TRBJ1-4; 7 positions agree with TRBD1. The junction had 8 bases not matched to a gene; V was cut back by 7 bases and J by 3 bases. In germline, CDR1 is MDHEN, CDR2 SYDVKM. The CDR3 spans 15 residues. CDR3: CASIFTGDPNEKLFF. The CDR3, as DNA: TGTGCCAGCATCTTTACAGGGGACCCTAATGAAAAACTGTTTTTT.

This sequence joins TRBV10-1 and TRBJ1-3, with D unclear. Germline V gene data show CDR1 as WNHNN and CDR2 as SYGVQD (reference sequence). The CDR3 loop spans 15 amino acids. V dropped 0 bases and J dropped 0 bases, with 6 bases sitting between them. The CDR3 region is CASSESINSGNTIYF. The DNA of the CDR3 is TGCGCCAGCAGTGAGTCAATAAACTCTGGAAACACCATATATTTT.

This clone has a handful of counts. J is TRBJ2-3 and V is TRBV7-9, with 10 positions matching TRBD2. The CDR3 covers 16 residues. The V and J ends lost 0 bases and 2 bases, in that order; junction bases with no gene match: 2. The germline V gene encodes CDR1 SEHNR and CDR2 FQNEAQ (reference sequence). The CDR3 loop reads CASSLALAGDTDTQYF. The CDR3 DNA sequence: TGTGCCAGCAGCTTAGCGCTAGCGGGAGACACAGATACGCAGTATTTT.

The V call is TRBV11-1, the J call TRBJ1-4; tentatively, D is TRBD1 (6 bases). The CDR3 spans 15 residues. V was shortened by 2 bases and J by 12 bases, with 19 bases between the two germline ends. Germline V gives CDR1 SGHAT, CDR2 FQDESV (reference sequence). The CDR3 nucleotides read TGTGCCAGCAGCTTATCGGACAGCAATATGAAGGAACTGTTTTTT. The encoded protein is CASSLSDSNMKELFF.

This chain joins TRBV5-1 and TRBJ2-2; D is possibly TRBD2 (5 bases). The CDR3 spans 16 residues. Between the trimmed V and J ends, which lost 4 bases and 1 base, there was a span of 14 bases. From germline, CDR1 is SGHRS and CDR2 YFSETQ. CDR3 sequence: CASSRSGSGNTGELFF. The CDR3 nucleotides are TGCGCCAGCAGCAGATCCGGAAGCGGGAACACCGGGGAGCTGTTTTTT.